This entry lists 29 T cell receptor beta chains sequenced from one sample in a study of vaccination and CD4 T cells after COVID-19. Antigen specificity for these receptors is unknown. The Oncomine TCR Beta short-read assay was what sequenced the DNA obtained from cultured CD4+ T cells. From the PCR reads, TCRdb called clonotypes with MiXCR, one entry per CDR3 protein. The sample gives about 19,000 distinct CDR3 sequences, around two fifths of which show up once; about 14% is in the top ten. Treatment indicated: roughly 10-day PBMC culture with coronavirus spike peptide pools or control peptides (ViraFEST assay). The material sequenced was cultured CD4+ T cells from blood. The receptors shown here come from a human donor with COVID-19.

The gene calls are TRBV20-1 and TRBJ1-5; 8 bases match TRBD1. The germline gives CDR1 DFQATT, CDR2 SNEGSKA (reference sequence). The J segment lost 0 bases and the V segment lost 6 bases, leaving 13 bases of the junction unmatched. The CDR3 is 17 residues long. Here the CDR3 DNA reads TGCAGTGCCCCCGGACAGGGAAGAGGGTATAGCAATCAGCCCCAGCATTTT. Its translation: CSAPGQGRGYSNQPQHF.

The V gene is TRBV21-1, the J gene TRBJ1-3; the table's D call TRBD1 went unverified against the DNA. TRBV21-1 is given as a pseudogene. CDR3 size: 18 residues. In nucleotides, the CDR3 is TGTGCCAGCAGCAAGACCTCGGGACCACGCAGCTCTGGAAACACCATATATTTT. It codes for CASSKTSGPRSSGNTIYF.

Only a few counts were recorded for this clonotype. The chain couples TRBV12-3 or TRBV12-4 to TRBJ2-7, with D tentatively TRBD2 (7 bases). V lost 2 bases and J 6 bases, leaving 11 bases between the germline ends. The CDR3 has 13 amino acids. CDR3 loop: CASSLNRGGEQYF. CDR3 nucleotide sequence: TGTGCCAGCAGTTTAAATAGGGGGGGCGAGCAGTACTTC.

This rearrangement joins TRBV24-1 to TRBJ2-5; D possibly corresponds to TRBD1 (5 bases). Germline V gene lookup returns CDR1 KGHDR and CDR2 SFDVKD. This CDR3 contains 16 residues. Deletions cut 5 bases from V and 4 bases from J, with 19 bases between. CDR3 bases: TGTGCCACCAGTGGTATTTCAGGGATGGGTAGAGAGACCCAGTACTTC. Its translation: CATSGISGMGRETQYF.

This clonotype came up a few times. V gene TRBV20-1 combines with J gene TRBJ2-2, with 9 bases identical to TRBD1. CDR3 length equals 13 residues. Germline V gene sequence: CDR1 DFQATT, CDR2 SNEGSKA (reference sequence). The V and J ends lost 6 bases and 5 bases, in that order; junction bases with no gene match: 4. The CDR3 protein is CSATGQGTGELFF. The CDR3 nucleotides read TGCAGTGCGACAGGACAGGGGACCGGGGAGCTGTTTTTT.

The chain is built from TRBV5-1 and TRBJ2-5; 7 bases match TRBD1. Germline values: CDR1 SGHRS, CDR2 YFSETQ. The CDR3 has 15 amino acids. J was trimmed by 2 bases and V by 3 bases; bases with no gene match: 7. The CDR3 sequence is CASSSTPGQQETQYF. The DNA of the CDR3 is TGCGCCAGCAGCTCCACTCCGGGACAGCAAGAGACCCAGTACTTC.

The CDR3: CASSLPHWPNYGYTF. The DNA of the CDR3 is TGTGCCAGCAGCTTGCCCCATTGGCCTAACTATGGCTACACCTTC. The rearrangement links TRBV5-4 to TRBJ1-2; unclear D gene. The CDR3 totals 15 residues. Germline V CDR1 and CDR2: SGHNT, YYREEE (reference sequence). The germline V and J ends were trimmed by 1 base and 0 bases, with 10 bases remaining between them.

This clonotype was picked up one time. The rearrangement uses TRBV5-1 and TRBJ1-5; tentative D call: TRBD1 (5 bases). Germline values: CDR1 SGHRS, CDR2 YFSETQ. The CDR3 extends over 15 amino acids. The V end lost 4 bases, the J end lost 3 bases, and 14 bases lay between the germline ends. The CDR3 protein is CASSPRGGDNQPQHF. CDR3 DNA sequence: TGCGCCAGCAGCCCCAGAGGAGGGGACAATCAGCCCCAGCATTTT.

The DNA for the CDR3 is TGTGCCAGCAGTGACCTTGCCACCGGGGAGCTGTTTTTT. Encoded protein: CASSDLATGELFF. This sequence joins TRBV6-4 and TRBJ2-2, with D uncertain. The CDR3 contains 13 residues. The V end was cut by 2 bases, the J end by 4 bases, with 5 bases between. Germline V gene data show CDR1 as MRHNA and CDR2 as SNTAGT.

This chain connects TRBV12-3 or TRBV12-4 to TRBJ1-1; maybe TRBD1 (6 bases). The length of the CDR3 is 17 residues. Trimming took 2 bases from V and 0 from J, leaving 16 bases between them. CDR3 coding DNA: TGTGCCAGCAGTTTACAGGGGAGAGGTGACATGAACACTGAAGCTTTCTTT. Translated: CASSLQGRGDMNTEAFF.

This clonotype was recorded a few times. The chain recombines TRBV7-9 with TRBJ1-1, with D uncertain. The V gene lost 3 bases and the J gene lost 7 bases, with 6 bases spanning the gap. The CDR3 is 11 residues long. Germline lookup yields CDR1 SEHNR and CDR2 FQNEAQ (reference sequence). The CDR3 region has the DNA TGTGCCAGCAGCTTTTCGGATGAAGCTTTCTTT. This encodes CASSFSDEAFF.

V gene TRBV7-9 combines with J gene TRBJ1-4, with D uncertain. The V and J ends lost 5 bases and 7 bases respectively, with 17 bases between them. The CDR3 sequence is 15 residues long. Germline CDR1 is SEHNR and CDR2 is FQNEAQ (reference sequence). The DNA of the CDR3 is TGTGCCAGCAGCCCCCCCGGGAGGGTGGGTGAAAAACTGTTTTTT. It specifies CASSPPGRVGEKLFF.

The chain links TRBV12-3 or TRBV12-4 to TRBJ2-3; 7 positions match TRBD1. There are 13 residues in the CDR3. Unmatched junction bases numbered 5, after V lost 7 bases and J lost 4 bases. CDR3 in amino acids: CASNRDSPDTQYF. The CDR3 DNA follows: TGTGCCAGCAACCGGGACAGTCCAGATACGCAGTATTTT.

The chain couples TRBV19 to TRBJ2-3; 13 bases agree with TRBD2. V shed 6 bases and J 2 bases; nucleotides not matched to a gene: 5. Germline V gene sequence: CDR1 LNHDA, CDR2 SQIVND (reference sequence). This CDR3 has 16 residues. The chain's CDR3 is CASRLGLAGNTDTQYF. CDR3 bases: TGTGCCAGTAGGCTGGGACTAGCGGGGAACACAGATACGCAGTATTTT.

The rearrangement links TRBV6-1 to TRBJ2-7, with 7 bases aligning to TRBD1. There are 15 residues in the CDR3. V trimming: 5 bases; J trimming: 0 bases; junction bases outside the gene matches: 7. Germline CDR1 is MNHNS and CDR2 is SASEGT. Here the CDR3 DNA reads TGTGCCAGCAGTCAAAACAGGGGATTCTCCTACGAGCAGTACTTC. Its protein product is CASSQNRGFSYEQYF.

This clonotype was seen just once. The rearrangement joins TRBV6-1 to TRBJ2-3, with D unresolved. Trimming shortened V by 7 bases and J by 6 bases, and 20 bases separated the two germline ends. Germline CDR1 is MNHNS and CDR2 is SASEGT. This CDR3 has 15 amino acids. Here the CDR3 DNA reads TGTGCCAGCAACCCTAGTGGCGGAAATTTGGATACGCAGTATTTT. Its translation is CASNPSGGNLDTQYF.

The chain couples TRBV9 to TRBJ1-2, with D perhaps TRBD1 (6 bases). V lost 3 bases and J 8 bases, leaving 17 bases between the germline ends. The CDR3 has 14 residues. Germline lookup yields CDR1 SGDLS and CDR2 YYNGEE. CDR3 bases: TGTGCCAGCAGCGACAAGACAGGCCCGAGAGGCTACACCTTC. Its translation is CASSDKTGPRGYTF.

This clonotype occurred a few times. V gene TRBV24-1 combines with J gene TRBJ1-1, with 9 bases that match TRBD1. The V and J ends lost 6 bases and 5 bases, in that order; junction bases with no gene match: 9. The CDR3 extends over 15 amino acids. Germline assignment: CDR1 KGHDR and CDR2 SFDVKD. The CDR3 sequence: CATSKGQGKITEAFF. The CDR3 DNA reads TGTGCCACCAGTAAGGGACAGGGAAAAATAACTGAAGCTTTCTTT.

V gene TRBV7-2 combines with J gene TRBJ2-7; no reliable D call. The CDR3 is made up of 12 amino acids. The V gene's germline CDR1 is SGHTA and CDR2 FQGNSA. Trimming stripped 5 bases from V and 0 bases from J, with 5 bases between. The CDR3 region has the DNA TGTGCCAGCAGCCGAAACTCCTACGAGCAGTACTTC. It translates to CASSRNSYEQYF.

This clonotype was detected a few times. The chain carries TRBV10-3 and TRBJ2-5; TRBD2 agrees at 15 bases. Germline CDR1 is ENHRY and CDR2 is SYGVKD. The CDR3 is 15 residues long. Unmatched junction bases numbered 6, after V lost 8 bases and J lost 5 bases. CDR3 bases: TGTGCCATCGGGACTAGCGGGGGGCAAAGGGAGACCCAGTACTTC. Amino acids: CAIGTSGGQRETQYF.

This clonotype was observed a few times. V is TRBV6-1 and J is TRBJ1-1; D is unresolved. V lost 6 bases and J 4 bases, leaving 9 bases between the germline ends. Looked up from germline, CDR1 is MNHNS and CDR2 is SASEGT. The CDR3 loop spans 12 amino acids. CDR3 DNA sequence: TGTGCCAGCAGCTTCCTTGGCACTGAAGCTTTCTTT. Its translation: CASSFLGTEAFF.

This clonotype was counted between two and nine times. The chain has TRBV2 and TRBJ2-3; unclear D gene. V gave up 2 bases and J gave up 2 bases, with 8 bases separating them. CDR1 is SNHLY and CDR2 is FYNNEI in the germline V gene. This CDR3 comprises 14 residues. CDR3 residues: CASSESQVTDTQYF. CDR3 coding DNA: TGTGCCAGCAGTGAATCCCAGGTCACAGATACGCAGTATTTT.

The gene calls are TRBV2 and TRBJ1-6, with no clear D. The V and J ends lost 6 bases and 3 bases respectively, with 9 bases between them. Germline V gene sequence: CDR1 SNHLY, CDR2 FYNNEI. The CDR3 is made up of 14 amino acids. The CDR3: CASREQGYNSPLHF. The CDR3 nucleotides are TGTGCCAGCAGGGAACAAGGCTATAATTCACCCCTCCACTTT.

J is TRBJ1-6 and V is TRBV6-5; D is perhaps TRBD1 (5 bases). Germline CDR1 reads MNHEY; CDR2 reads SVGAGI. V lost 2 bases, J lost 7 bases, and 15 bases lay in between. CDR3 size: 16 residues. The CDR3 loop reads CASSYRSGRGNSPLHF. In nucleotides, the CDR3 is TGTGCCAGCAGTTACAGATCGGGGAGGGGAAATTCACCCCTCCACTTT.

The rearrangement links TRBV20-1 to TRBJ2-3; the D gene is possibly TRBD2 (6 bases). This CDR3 region has 14 residues. With 3 bases removed from V and 2 bases from J, the gap between germline ends came to 12 bases. Germline V gene data show CDR1 as DFQATT and CDR2 as SNEGSKA (reference sequence). As DNA, the CDR3 is TGCAGTGCTAGGGGTAGCGGTTACACAGATACGCAGTATTTT. Its translation is CSARGSGYTDTQYF.

The rearrangement joins TRBV11-3 to TRBJ2-3; 10 bases align to TRBD2. CDR1 SGHNT and CDR2 YENEEA come from the germline V gene. The CDR3 extends over 17 amino acids. Losses at the gene ends were 2 bases for V and 1 base for J; bases not matched to a gene: 6. CDR3 sequence: CASSLRTSGERTDTQYF. The CDR3 DNA sequence: TGTGCCAGCAGCTTACGAACTAGCGGGGAGCGCACAGATACGCAGTATTTT.

The chain carries TRBV6-5 and TRBJ2-1; 7 bases agree with TRBD1. CDR3 length equals 15 residues. Germline V gene data show CDR1 as MNHEY and CDR2 as SVGAGI. Trimming cost V 0 bases and J 5 bases; bases outside gene matches: 4. CDR3 nucleotides: TGTGCCAGCAGTTACTCGACAGGGTGGGACAATGAGCAGTTCTTC. Its translation: CASSYSTGWDNEQFF.

This clonotype has only a few counts. The V and J genes are TRBV6-1 and TRBJ2-1, with TRBD2 matching 8 bases. The trim removed 7 bases at V and 0 bases at J, leaving 11 bases unmatched. The CDR3 is 17 residues long. Germline V lookup: CDR1 MNHNS, CDR2 SASEGT. For the CDR3, the DNA is TGTGCCAGCACCTCCCCCCTTAGCGGGGCCTCCTACAATGAGCAGTTCTTC. Its translation is CASTSPLSGASYNEQFF.

This chain joins TRBV3-1 and TRBJ1-5; a possible D gene is TRBD1 (6 bases). Trimming cost V 3 bases and J 5 bases, with 11 bases left between them. The CDR3 runs 14 residues. Germline CDR1 LGHDT, CDR2 YNNKEL (reference sequence). CDR3 nucleotide sequence: TGTGCCAGCAGCCAGGGGGGCCGGGATCAGCCCCAGCATTTT. Protein product: CASSQGGRDQPQHF.